This TCR beta chain derives from a study of cytomegalovirus exposure and HLA in healthy donors. About the research overall: Membership in the Caucasian-associated ancestry cluster was found for about four fifths of nearly 400 genotyped donors. The study's findings and limits: Accurate prediction of HLA-A and HLA-B alleles (for most subjects) was reportedly achieved from TCR beta sequences.

With 60 Vbeta and 13 Jbeta primers, the PCR was carried out. The repertoire was sequenced with immunoSEQ multiplex PCR; TCRdb's copy has only in-frame clones and lacks some. The repertoire holds 50,000 to 65,000 clones, with about 70% as singletons. Comment on this clone: The antigen remains unidentified.

Germline loops: CDR1 SEHNR, CDR2 FQNEAQ (reference sequence). The V gene lost 5 bases and the J gene lost 5 bases, with 18 bases spanning the gap. The CDR3 runs 15 residues. This chain joins TRBV7-9 and TRBJ1-1; D perhaps matches TRBD1 (5 bases). Sequenced: PBMCs. The receptor's source is a woman aged 45 to 65 in good health and CMV-seropositive. CDR3 region: CASSLQGGGFTEAFF. For the CDR3, the DNA is TGTGCCAGCAGCCTCCAGGGTGGGGGGTTTACTGAAGCTTTCTTT.